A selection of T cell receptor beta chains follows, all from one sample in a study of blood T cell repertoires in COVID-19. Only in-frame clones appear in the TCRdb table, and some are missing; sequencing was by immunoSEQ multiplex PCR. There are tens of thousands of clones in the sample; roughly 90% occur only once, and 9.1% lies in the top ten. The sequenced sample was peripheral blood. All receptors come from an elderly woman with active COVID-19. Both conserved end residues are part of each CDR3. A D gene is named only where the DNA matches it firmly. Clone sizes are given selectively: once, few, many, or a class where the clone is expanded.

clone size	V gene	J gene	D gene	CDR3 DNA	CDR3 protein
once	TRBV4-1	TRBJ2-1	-	TGCGCCAGCAGCCTTAACGGGGGCTACAATGAGCAGTTCTTC	CASSLNGGYNEQFF
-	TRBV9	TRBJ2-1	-	TGTGCCAGCAGCGTAGCCTCTACCACCTACAATGAGCAGTTCTTC	CASSVASTTYNEQFF
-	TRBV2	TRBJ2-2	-	TGTGCCAGCAGTGTTAGAGTAACGACCGGGGAGCTGTTTTTT	CASSVRVTTGELFF
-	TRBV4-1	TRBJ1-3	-	TGCGCCAGCAGCCCCGGAGGGGCAGCCAGAAACACCATATATTTT	CASSPGGAARNTIYF
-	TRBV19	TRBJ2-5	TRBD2	TGTGCCAGTAGCCTTGCAGGGCTAGCGGGAGAACCCCAAGAGACCCAGTACTTC	CASSLAGLAGEPQETQYF
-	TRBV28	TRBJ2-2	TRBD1	TGTGCCAGCAGTTTAGTGACAGGGGGCATTGGGGAGCTGTTTTTT	CASSLVTGGIGELFF
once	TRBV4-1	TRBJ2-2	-	TGCGCCAGCAGCCGCTTACAGGGTTCGCTCCTGAACACCGGGGAGCTGTTTTTT	CASSRLQGSLLNTGELFF
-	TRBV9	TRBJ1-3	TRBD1	TGTGCCAGCAGCAAAACAGGGGGTTATGGAAACACCATATATTTT	CASSKTGGYGNTIYF
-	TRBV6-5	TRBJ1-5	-	TGTGCCAGCAGTTTTTTCCCCCCACAGACAGATCAGCCCCAGCATTTT	CASSFFPPQTDQPQHF
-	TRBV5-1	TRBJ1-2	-	TGCGCCAGCAGCTCAAACCGGGACACCTATGGCTACACCTTC	CASSSNRDTYGYTF
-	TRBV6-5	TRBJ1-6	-	TGTGCCAGCAATCTTAATAATTCACCCCTCCACTTT	CASNLNNSPLHF
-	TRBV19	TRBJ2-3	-	TGTGCCAGTAGTATAGCCCAGGGAACAGATACGCAGTATTTT	CASSIAQGTDTQYF
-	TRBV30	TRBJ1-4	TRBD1	TGTGCCTGGGGGAAACAGGGGGCCAGCGAAAAACTGTTTTTT	CAWGKQGASEKLFF
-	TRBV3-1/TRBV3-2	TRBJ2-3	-	TGTGCCAGCAGCCATATGAGGGCTGTGGGCACAGATACGCAGTATTTT	CASSHMRAVGTDTQYF
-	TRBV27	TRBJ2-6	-	TGTGCCAGCAGTTTACTTGGGGCCAACGTCCTGACTTTC	CASSLLGANVLTF
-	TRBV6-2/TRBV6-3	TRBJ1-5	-	TGTGCCAGCAGTTACGAGCGTCAGCCCCAGCATTTT	CASSYERQPQHF
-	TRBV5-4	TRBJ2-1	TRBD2	TGTGCCAGCAGCTTGCCGGCTAGCGGGGGCAGGACTGGTGAGCAGTTCTTC	CASSLPASGGRTGEQFF
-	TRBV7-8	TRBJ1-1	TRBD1	TGTGCCAGCAGTATTTCCGGGACAGAAATGAACACTGAAGCTTTCTTT	CASSISGTEMNTEAFF
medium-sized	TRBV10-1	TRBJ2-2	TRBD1	TGCGCCAGAAAGGACAGGGGGCCGAACACCGGGGAGCTGTTTTTT	CARKDRGPNTGELFF
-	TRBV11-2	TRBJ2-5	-	TGTGCCAGCAGCCCTATAGTTCGGGAGACCCAGTACTTC	CASSPIVRETQYF
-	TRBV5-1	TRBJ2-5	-	TGCGCCAGCAGTCGCGGGGGCCGACAGTTACAAGAGACCCAGTACTTC	CASSRGGRQLQETQYF
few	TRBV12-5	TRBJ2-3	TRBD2	TGTGCTAGTGGGGCTAGCGGGGGCACAGATACGCAGTATTTT	CASGASGGTDTQYF
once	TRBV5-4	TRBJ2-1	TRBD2	TGTGCCAGCAGCTTGTGGGGGGGAGCGGGAGGGCCTTATGAGCAGTTCTTC	CASSLWGGAGGPYEQFF
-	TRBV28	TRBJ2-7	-	TGTGCCAGCAGCACAGCTGGCTACGAGCAGTACTTC	CASSTAGYEQYF
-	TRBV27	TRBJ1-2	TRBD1	TGTGCCAGCAGTTTCCGACAGGGGGCGATTGGCTACACCTTC	CASSFRQGAIGYTF
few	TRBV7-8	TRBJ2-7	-	TGTGCCAGCAGCTTCGGGAGTGTCAACTACGAGCAGTACTTC	CASSFGSVNYEQYF
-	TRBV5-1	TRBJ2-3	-	TGCGCCAGCAGAGTCGGGGGAACTAGCACAGATACGCAGTATTTT	CASRVGGTSTDTQYF
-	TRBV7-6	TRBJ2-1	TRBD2	TGTGCCAGCAGCCCTACAAACGGGGGGGGTGGCGAGCAGTTCTTC	CASSPTNGGGGEQFF
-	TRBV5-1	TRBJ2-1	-	TGCGCCAGCAGCTTGGACAGCTCCTACAATGAGCAGTTCTTC	CASSLDSSYNEQFF
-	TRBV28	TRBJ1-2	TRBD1	TGTGCCAGCAGGACAGGGATTAACTATGGCTACACCTTC	CASRTGINYGYTF
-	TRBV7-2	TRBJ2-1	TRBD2	TGTGCCAGCAGCCCCCAGGGAGGGACCTACAATGAGCAGTTCTTC	CASSPQGGTYNEQFF
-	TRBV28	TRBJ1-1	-	TGTGCCAGCAGCTTTTGGGGGCGCGTGAACACTGAAGCTTTCTTT	CASSFWGRVNTEAFF
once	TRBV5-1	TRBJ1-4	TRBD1	TGCGCCAGCAGCCGACAACAGGGGCCTGTTGAAAAACTGTTTTTT	CASSRQQGPVEKLFF
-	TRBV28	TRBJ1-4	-	TGTGCCAGCAGCCTCGGACTGAGTCTTAATGAAAAACTGTTTTTT	CASSLGLSLNEKLFF
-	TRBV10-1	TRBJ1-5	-	TGCGCCAGCAGCGGGGGTAGGAATCAGCCCCAGCATTTT	CASSGGRNQPQHF
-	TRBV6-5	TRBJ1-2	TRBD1	TGTGCCAGCAGTACCCGACAGGGTGGCTACACCTTC	CASSTRQGGYTF
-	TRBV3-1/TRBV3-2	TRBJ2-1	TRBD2	TGTGCCAGCAGCCCAGTGGGGACTAGCGGATTCAATGAGCAGTTCTTC	CASSPVGTSGFNEQFF
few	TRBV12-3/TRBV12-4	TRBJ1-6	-	TGTGCCAGCAGTGCACGGAATTCACCCCTCCACTTT	CASSARNSPLHF
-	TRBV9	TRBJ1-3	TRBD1	TGTGCCAGCAGCGCGGGGACAGTAGCTGGAAACACCATATATTTT	CASSAGTVAGNTIYF
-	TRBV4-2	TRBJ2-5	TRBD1	TGTGCCAGCAGCCAGGACAGGGAAGAGACCCAGTACTTC	CASSQDREETQYF
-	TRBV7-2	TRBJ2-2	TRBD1	TGTGCCAGCAGCGAGAGACAGGGGACATCCGGGGAGCTGTTTTTT	CASSERQGTSGELFF
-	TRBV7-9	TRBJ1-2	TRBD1	TGTGCCAGCAGCAAGACAGGGGTCTATGGCTACACCTTC	CASSKTGVYGYTF
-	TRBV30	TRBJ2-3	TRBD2	TGTGCCTGGCAAGCGGGAGACGCAGATACGCAGTATTTT	CAWQAGDADTQYF
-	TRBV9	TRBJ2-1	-	TGTGCCAGCAGCTTCGTATCCGGTGAGCAGTTCTTC	CASSFVSGEQFF
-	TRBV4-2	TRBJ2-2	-	TGTGCCAGCAGCCGGTCTAGCGGGGAGCTGTTTTTT	CASSRSSGELFF
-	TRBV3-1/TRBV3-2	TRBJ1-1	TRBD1	TGTGCCAGCAGCCTCTGGGACAGGGGGACTGAAGCTTTCTTT	CASSLWDRGTEAFF
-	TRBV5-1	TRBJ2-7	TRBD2	TGCGCCAGCAGCTTAGGGACTAGCCTCTACGAGCAGTACTTC	CASSLGTSLYEQYF
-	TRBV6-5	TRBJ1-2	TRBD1	TGTGCCAGCAGTTCGGGACAGACTAGGTCGTACTATGGCTACACCTTC	CASSSGQTRSYYGYTF
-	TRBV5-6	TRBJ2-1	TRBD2	TGTGCCAGCAGCCGTAGCGGGAGGCTCAATGAGCAGTTCTTC	CASSRSGRLNEQFF
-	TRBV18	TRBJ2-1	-	TGTGCCAGCTCACCAGAAGCAGGCACCAATGAGCAGTTCTTC	CASSPEAGTNEQFF
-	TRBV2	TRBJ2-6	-	TGTGCCAGCAGTGACATGCAGGGTAGGGCCAACGTCCTGACTTTC	CASSDMQGRANVLTF
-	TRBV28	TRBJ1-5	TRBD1	TGTGCCAGCAGTTTAAGCTTGCTAGAGGACAGGAGAAATAATCAGCCCCAGCATTTT	CASSLSLLEDRRNNQPQHF
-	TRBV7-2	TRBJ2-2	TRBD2	TGTGCCAGCAGCTTTTACCTGGGGCTAGCGGGACTCGGGGAGCTGTTTTTT	CASSFYLGLAGLGELFF
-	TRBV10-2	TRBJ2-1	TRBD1	TGCGCCAGCAGTGAGAGGGACAGGGACCTGTACAATGAGCAGTTCTTC	CASSERDRDLYNEQFF
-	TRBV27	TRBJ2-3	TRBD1	TGTGCCAGCACCAAGGACAGGAGCACAGATACGCAGTATTTT	CASTKDRSTDTQYF
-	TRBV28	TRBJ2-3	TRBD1	TGTGCCAGCAGCCCTGGAGACAGGGATCGGGATACGCAGTATTTT	CASSPGDRDRDTQYF
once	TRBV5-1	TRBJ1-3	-	TGCGCCAGCAGCCAGGACGGGGTGTCTGGAAACACCATATATTTT	CASSQDGVSGNTIYF